This T cell receptor (beta chain) comes out of a study of blood T cell repertoires in COVID-19. Turning to the study itself: The cDNA or gDNA used as material had been derived from T cells, B-cell-depleted T cells, or PBMCs.

Cohorts were determined from participant-reported clinical history. Recovery meant two consecutive negative NP/OP PCR tests, professional clearance, or resolved symptoms. Original processing notes: Cell counts per sample came from amplifying reference gene primers. Some clones are missing from TCRdb's copy, which holds only in-frame ones; the method was immunoSEQ multiplex PCR. The V and J calls and the clone size are those of that table, but D and trimming were determined from the DNA. The sample has 140,000 to 150,000 clones; 80% to 90% are singletons. The clonotype comes from a man between 45 and 60 years old who had recovered from COVID-19. The specimen sequenced was PBMCs or T cells enriched from blood (not recorded which).

CDR3: CAIRWGQGTYGYTF. CDR3 bases: TGTGCCATCAGGTGGGGACAGGGAACCTATGGCTACACCTTC. This chain joins TRBV10-3 and TRBJ1-2, with 9 positions matching TRBD1. This CDR3 is built from 14 residues. Germline-derived CDR1 and CDR2 are ENHRY and SYGVKD. The V and J ends lost 6 bases and 4 bases, in that order; junction bases with no gene match: 6.